The 29 T cell receptor beta chains in this list originate from one sample, sequenced in a study of blood T cells in healthy people across ages. A sample-barcoded 5' primer and a J-beta primer mix were used in a second PCR of roughly 6 to 11 cycles. TCRdb passed the 5' RACE reads through MiXCR, listing each CDR3 protein once. The table has 730,000 or so distinct CDR3 sequences, roughly 45% seen once. The sample comprised blood. These receptors were collected from a woman aged 60-75 years in good health.

About this clonotype itself: One end of the junction varies from germline; a read error may be responsible. CDR3 sequence: CASRERLNEQFF. CDR3 in DNA: TGCGCCAGCAGAGAGCGGTTAAATGAGCAGTTCTTT. The chain couples TRBV5-1 to TRBJ2-1; perhaps TRBD2 as D (5 bases). The CDR3 is made up of 12 amino acids. Germline loops: CDR1 SGHRS, CDR2 YFSETQ.

This clonotype was observed a few times. CDR3 in DNA: TGTGCCAGCAGCCCCTGGGTGCGGGCTGAAGAGACCCAGTACTTC. This gives the protein CASSPWVRAEETQYF. The chain has TRBV7-2 and TRBJ2-5; maybe TRBD2 (5 bases). The CDR3 is made up of 15 amino acids. Germline values: CDR1 SGHTA, CDR2 FQGNSA. Trimming took off 5 bases at V and 3 bases at J, with 16 bases between the two ends.

In its sample, this clonotype was seen many times. V is TRBV7-9 and J is TRBJ2-3; 9 nucleotides align to TRBD2. The germline CDR1 and CDR2 sequences are SEHNR and FQNEAQ (reference sequence). This CDR3 contains 16 residues. V shed 5 bases and J 3 bases; nucleotides not matched to a gene: 9. CDR3 sequence: CASSPRGGETTDTQYF. In DNA, the CDR3 is TGTGCCAGCAGCCCTCGCGGGGGGGAAACTACAGATACGCAGTATTTT.

The sample holds many counts of this clonotype. The J gene is TRBJ2-3, the V gene TRBV7-9, with D unclear. The CDR3 consists of 14 residues. The germline CDR1 and CDR2 sequences are SEHNR and FQNEAQ (reference sequence). With 3 bases removed from V and 2 bases from J, the gap between germline ends came to 9 bases. The CDR3 coding sequence is TGTGCCAGCAGCTTCCAGGCGTACACAGATACGCAGTATTTT. It encodes CASSFQAYTDTQYF. Supplemented by reference TRBV7-9 and TRBJ2-3, the full variable domain reads DTGVSQNPRHKITKRGQNVTFRCDPISEHNRLYWYRQTLGQGPEFLTYFQNEAQLEKSRLLSDRFSAERPKGSFSTLEIQRTEQGDSAMYLCASSFQAYTDTQYFGPGTRLTVL.

About this clonotype: A much larger clone lies a single base off, so this may be a read error. The CDR3 carries no conserved terminal phenylalanine or tryptophan, so it likely arises from a read error. The chain employs TRBV7-2 and TRBJ2-4, with 13 bases identical to TRBD2. The J call may be incorrect, as the DNA end agrees better with TRBJ2-7. Germline V gene lookup returns CDR1 SGHTA and CDR2 FQGNSA. The CDR3 runs to 15 residues. Here the CDR3 reads CASSWGLAGRDEQYI. CDR3 sequence (DNA): TGTGCCAGCAGCTGGGGACTAGCGGGGCGGGACGAGCAGTACATC.

The chain carries TRBV3-1 and TRBJ1-1, with D tentatively TRBD1 (5 bases). Trimming cost V 5 bases and J 3 bases, with 13 bases left between them. The CDR3 sequence is 14 residues long. Germline V CDR1 and CDR2: LGHDT, YNNKEL (reference sequence). The CDR3 loop is CASSTQVGDTEAFF. CDR3 DNA sequence: TGTGCCAGCAGCACACAGGTGGGGGACACTGAAGCTTTCTTT.

V is TRBV20-1 and J is TRBJ1-5, with a tentative D call TRBD1 (6 bases). The germline CDR1 and CDR2 sequences are DFQATT and SNEGSKA (reference sequence). The CDR3 runs 22 residues. Trimming cost V 6 bases and J 9 bases, with 45 bases left between them. The CDR3 nucleotides are TGCAGTGCCGAGCCCTCCCTACGGGAGGACGACACCGGGGGCGCGTCTGCTGGGCCCCAGCATTTT. Translated: CSAEPSLREDDTGGASAGPQHF.

J is TRBJ2-7 and V is TRBV6-6; TRBD1 might be the D (7 bases). CDR1 MNHNY and CDR2 SVGAGI come from the germline V gene (reference sequence). The ends were cut back, 5 bases at V and 0 bases at J, with 11 bases in the middle. CDR3 length: 14 amino acids. This CDR3 is CASSVQGGSYEQYF. Here the CDR3 DNA reads TGTGCCAGCAGTGTTCAGGGGGGCTCCTACGAGCAGTACTTC.

The CDR3 bases are TGCAGTGCGGGACTAGCGGTCACAGATACGCAGTATTTT. Translated, it gives CSAGLAVTDTQYF. This chain uses TRBV20-1 with TRBJ2-3, with 11 bases that match TRBD2. CDR3 length: 13 amino acids. The J segment lost 2 bases and the V segment lost 6 bases, leaving 1 base of the junction unmatched. Germline V gene data show CDR1 as DFQATT and CDR2 as SNEGSKA (reference sequence).

The CDR3 nucleotides are TGTGCCAACGTCAAGGACGAGCAGTACTTC. This sequence encodes CANVKDEQYF. V is TRBV9 and J is TRBJ2-7; D not certain. V was pared by 9 bases and J by 5 bases, with 9 bases between. The CDR3 runs 10 residues. Germline lookup yields CDR1 SGDLS and CDR2 YYNGEE.

The J gene is TRBJ2-7, the V gene TRBV20-1; D is perhaps TRBD1 or TRBD2 (6 bases each). Trimming removed 3 bases from V and 2 bases from J, with 26 bases in between. The CDR3 contains 18 residues. CDR1 DFQATT and CDR2 SNEGSKA come from the germline V gene (reference sequence). The CDR3 DNA sequence: TGCAGTGCTAGTACGGGGGCCTTAGGAGTTGGGTACCCCTACGAGCAGTACTTC. Translated: CSASTGALGVGYPYEQYF.

V usage is TRBV24-1 and J usage is TRBJ2-5; perhaps TRBD2 as D (5 bases). The CDR3 loop spans 16 amino acids. Germline V CDR1 and CDR2: KGHDR, SFDVKD. V was trimmed by 4 bases and J by 4 bases, leaving 18 bases between them. CDR3 in amino acids: CATSEAQLVAAETQYF. DNA for the CDR3: TGTGCCACCAGTGAGGCCCAACTAGTTGCGGCAGAGACCCAGTACTTC.

The chain couples TRBV27 to TRBJ2-2, with 10 nucleotides matching TRBD2. The ends lost 5 bases at V and 5 bases at J; junction bases unmatched: 11. CDR1 is MNHEY, CDR2 SMNVEV, per germline (reference sequence). This CDR3 is 17 amino acids long. The CDR3 spells CASSLLSSGSLTGELFF. CDR3 DNA: TGTGCCAGCAGTCTCCTATCTAGCGGGAGTCTAACCGGGGAGCTGTTTTTT.

V gene TRBV21-1 combines with J gene TRBJ2-7; TRBD2, the D gene given by the table, was not confirmed from the DNA. TRBV21-1 is noted as a pseudogene. The CDR3 contains 15 residues. CDR3 DNA: TGTGCCAGAACTAAGTGGCTAGCGGCAACCTACGAGCAGTACTTC. Protein: CARTKWLAATYEQYF.

The chain combines TRBV20-1 with TRBJ1-6; weak D call: TRBD1 (5 bases). V dropped 6 bases and J dropped 6 bases, with 15 bases sitting between them. The germline CDR1 and CDR2 sequences are DFQATT and SNEGSKA (reference sequence). The CDR3 extends over 14 amino acids. The CDR3 is CSAELRDGNSPLHF. DNA of the CDR3: TGCAGTGCCGAACTCCGGGACGGTAATTCACCCCTCCACTTT.

The chain joins TRBV4-2 to TRBJ2-7; the match to TRBD2 covers 8 bases. Germline V gives CDR1 LGHNA, CDR2 YNFKEQ. J lost 2 bases, V lost 1 base, and 4 bases had no gene match. The CDR3 length is 15 residues. This CDR3 is CASSQATSDPYEQYF. CDR3 bases: TGTGCCAGCAGCCAAGCGACTAGCGATCCCTACGAGCAGTACTTC.

The V and J genes are TRBV6-2 or TRBV6-3 and TRBJ2-1; D not certain. The CDR3 runs 14 residues. Germline values: CDR1 MNHEY, CDR2 SVGEGT. The germline V and J ends were trimmed by 7 bases and 2 bases, with 12 bases remaining between them. CDR3 nucleotide sequence: TGTGCCAGCACCGAACCGGGTACCTACAATGAGCAGTTCTTC. Protein product: CASTEPGTYNEQFF.

V usage is TRBV20-1 and J usage is TRBJ1-1; 7 bases are a match to TRBD1. Germline lookup yields CDR1 DFQATT and CDR2 SNEGSKA (reference sequence). This CDR3 is 12 amino acids long. The V segment lost 4 bases and the J segment 6 bases; nucleotides outside the gene matches: 5. CDR3 nucleotide sequence: TGCAGTGCTACGACAGGGTCCCCTGAAGCTTTCTTT. Translated, it gives CSATTGSPEAFF.

A remark on this clonotype: A much bigger clone sits one base away, suggesting this may be a read error. The rearrangement joins TRBV4-1 to TRBJ2-3; D gene uncertain. This CDR3 has 16 amino acids. Germline V lookup: CDR1 MGHRA, CDR2 YSYEKL. DNA of the CDR3: TGCGCCAGCAGCCTCTCCGTGGCTCTCGACACAGCTACGCAGTATTTT. The encoded protein is CASSLSVALDTATQYF.

This clonotype came up many times. CDR3 DNA: TGTGCCAGCAGCCCGCTCCGGGACAGGGGCCACGAGCAGTACTTC. This encodes CASSPLRDRGHEQYF. The chain has TRBV7-9 and TRBJ2-7, with 10 bases aligning to TRBD1. This CDR3 comprises 15 residues. The junction had 9 bases not matched to a gene; V was cut back by 5 bases and J by 5 bases. Germline V gene data show CDR1 as SEHNR and CDR2 as FQNEAQ (reference sequence).

This clonotype was recorded a few times. V gene TRBV7-9 combines with J gene TRBJ2-7, with D perhaps TRBD1 (5 bases). This CDR3 has 15 residues. Germline assignment: CDR1 SEHNR and CDR2 FQNEAQ (reference sequence). V was pared by 1 base and J by 1 base, with 11 bases between. The CDR3 coding sequence is TGTGCCAGCAGCTTAGGGACATCATCTTCCTACGAGCAGTACTTC. Translation: CASSLGTSSSYEQYF.

This clonotype showed up just a few times. The V and J genes are TRBV14 and TRBJ1-6; D may be TRBD1 (6 bases). The CDR3 loop spans 17 amino acids. The germline V gene encodes CDR1 SGHDN and CDR2 FVKESK. The V and J ends lost 4 bases and 6 bases respectively, with 19 bases between them. The CDR3 region is CASSRLGTTFGNSPLHF. The CDR3 DNA is TGTGCCAGCAGCCGCCTCGGGACAACCTTTGGTAATTCACCCCTCCACTTT. Full variable domain (missing parts from reference TRBV14 and TRBJ1-6): EAGVTQFPSHSVIEKGQTVTLRCDPISGHDNLYWYRRVMGKEIKFLLHFVKESKQDESGMPNNRFLAERTGGTYSTLKVQPAELEDSGVYFCASSRLGTTFGNSPLHFGNGTRLTVT.

V gene TRBV20-1 combines with J gene TRBJ2-5, with D possibly matching TRBD1 (5 bases). Germline V CDR1 and CDR2: DFQATT, SNEGSKA (reference sequence). The CDR3 runs 11 residues. Trimming pared 5 bases from V and 6 bases from J, leaving 10 bases between. The CDR3 DNA sequence: TGCAGTGCTCCCGACAGACAGACCCAGTACTTC. Protein product: CSAPDRQTQYF.

V gene TRBV6-4 combines with J gene TRBJ2-3; 8 bases match TRBD2. Germline V gene data show CDR1 as MRHNA and CDR2 as SNTAGT. This CDR3 comprises 14 residues. V lost 5 bases and J lost 3; bases outside the gene matches: 4. The CDR3 reads CASSPERETDTQYF. CDR3 DNA: TGTGCCAGCAGTCCCGAGCGGGAGACAGATACGCAGTATTTT.

The chain has TRBV15 and TRBJ2-5; no clear D. Between the trimmed V and J ends, which lost 1 base and 7 bases, there was a span of 16 bases. CDR1 and CDR2 (germline): LNHNV, YYDKDF (reference sequence). The CDR3 totals 15 residues. The CDR3 sequence: CATSRGAEKVGTQYF. The CDR3 coding sequence is TGTGCCACCAGCAGAGGGGCGGAGAAGGTCGGGACCCAGTACTTC.

The V and J genes are TRBV7-4 and TRBJ2-3; 7 bases line up with TRBD2. The J segment lost 5 bases and the V segment lost 7 bases, leaving 9 bases of the junction unmatched. The CDR3 runs 14 residues. Germline V gene sequence: CDR1 SGHVT, CDR2 SQSDAQ. The CDR3 region has the DNA TGTGCCAGCATCCATAGGGGAGGGAAAGATACGCAGTATTTT. This sequence encodes CASIHRGGKDTQYF.

The table lists this clonotype with a count of one. The chain combines TRBV9 with TRBJ1-6, with a weak D call TRBD1 (6 bases). This CDR3 contains 16 residues. Germline-derived CDR1 and CDR2 are SGDLS and YYNGEE. V was clipped by 3 bases and J by 3 bases, with 13 bases between them. In DNA, the CDR3 is TGTGCCAGCAGCGGAGGAGGACAGTTCTATAATTCACCCCTCCACTTT. Translating gives CASSGGGQFYNSPLHF.

Only a few counts were recorded for this clonotype. The chain joins TRBV20-1 to TRBJ2-7; D is unresolved. This CDR3 has 10 amino acids. Germline CDR1 is DFQATT and CDR2 is SNEGSKA (reference sequence). V shed 5 bases and J shed 2 bases, with 4 bases lying between them. The CDR3 sequence: CSAGTYEQYF. CDR3 DNA sequence: TGCAGTGCTGGTACCTACGAGCAGTACTTC.

As concerns this clonotype: Since a much larger clone is just one base distant, this may be a read error. The chain joins TRBV25-1 to TRBJ2-7; 7 bases match TRBD2. J lost 7 bases, V lost 8 bases, and 5 bases had no gene match. Germline V CDR1 and CDR2: MGHDK, SYGVNS. The CDR3 runs to 11 residues. The CDR3 loop is CASGPAGEQYF. CDR3 nucleotide sequence: TGTGCCAGCGGACCAGCGGGGGAGCAGTACTTC.